A selection of T cell receptor beta chains follows, all from one sample in a study of blood T cells in healthy people across ages. TCRdb redid the calling of the 5' RACE reads with MiXCR, one entry per CDR3 protein. The data show about 630,000 distinct CDR3 sequences, with over 20% seen just once and about 3.6% held by the top ten. The specimen was blood. These receptors came from a man aged 65 to 85 in good health. The CDR3 runs from the conserved cysteine through the conserved F or W. Each record gives: V gene, clone size, D gene, J gene, CDR3 protein, CDR3 DNA. The D gene is left open where the match is weak. Only part of the rows carry a size: once, few, many, or a class if the clone is expanded.

V gene: TRBV5-1; clone size: -; D gene: TRBD2; J gene: TRBJ2-1; CDR3 protein: CASSKAGGPSNEQFF; CDR3 DNA: TGCGCCAGCAGCAAAGCGGGAGGGCCCTCGAATGAGCAGTTCTTC
V gene: TRBV20-1; clone size: many; D gene: TRBD1; J gene: TRBJ2-7; CDR3 protein: CSARDPGQRTYEQYF; CDR3 DNA: TGCAGTGCTAGAGACCCGGGACAGCGTACCTACGAGCAGTACTTC
V gene: TRBV6-2/TRBV6-3; clone size: many; D gene: -; J gene: TRBJ2-7; CDR3 protein: CASNPGTLLYEQYF; CDR3 DNA: TGTGCCAGCAACCCCGGGACTCTACTCTACGAGCAGTACTTC
V gene: TRBV14; clone size: many; D gene: TRBD2; J gene: TRBJ2-1; CDR3 protein: CASSQGFGLAGVSSYNEQFF; CDR3 DNA: TGTGCCAGCAGCCAAGGATTCGGACTAGCGGGAGTAAGCTCCTACAATGAGCAGTTCTTC
V gene: TRBV5-5; clone size: few; D gene: -; J gene: TRBJ2-7; CDR3 protein: CASSGDVREQYF; CDR3 DNA: TGTGCCAGCAGCGGGGATGTGAGAGAGCAGTACTTC
V gene: TRBV20-1; clone size: many; D gene: -; J gene: TRBJ2-6; CDR3 protein: CSARNRRSSGANVLTF; CDR3 DNA: TGCAGTGCTAGGAACAGGCGAAGCTCTGGGGCCAACGTCCTGACTTTC
V gene: TRBV21-1; clone size: many; D gene: -; J gene: TRBJ1-2; CDR3 protein: CASSSRTGGLYGYTF; CDR3 DNA: TGTGCCAGCAGCTCTCGGACAGGGGGTCTCTATGGCTACACCTTC
V gene: TRBV6-6; clone size: many; D gene: -; J gene: TRBJ2-5; CDR3 protein: CASTSLQETQYF; CDR3 DNA: TGTGCCAGCACGAGTCTTCAAGAGACCCAGTACTTC
V gene: TRBV5-1; clone size: -; D gene: TRBD1; J gene: TRBJ1-1; CDR3 protein: CASSFMTGVVTEAFF; CDR3 DNA: TGCGCCAGCAGCTTTATGACAGGGGTAGTCACTGAAGCTTTCTTT
V gene: TRBV5-1; clone size: -; D gene: TRBD2; J gene: TRBJ2-1; CDR3 protein: CATSPGLAGGELFF; CDR3 DNA: TGCGCCACCTCTCCGGGACTAGCGGGAGGAGAGCTGTTCTTC
V gene: TRBV4-1; clone size: -; D gene: -; J gene: TRBJ2-3; CDR3 protein: CASSQVQGKADTQYF; CDR3 DNA: TGCGCCAGCAGCCAAGTACAGGGTAAAGCAGATACGCAGTATTTT
V gene: TRBV10-3; clone size: few; D gene: -; J gene: TRBJ2-7; CDR3 protein: CAISESPNEQYF; CDR3 DNA: TGTGCCATCAGTGAGTCACCAAACGAGCAGTACTTC
V gene: TRBV29-1; clone size: -; D gene: -; J gene: TRBJ2-5; CDR3 protein: CSVALVDDKFF; CDR3 DNA: TGCAGCGTGGCATTAGTAGACGACAAGTTCTTC
V gene: TRBV28; clone size: -; D gene: -; J gene: TRBJ2-7; CDR3 protein: CASSSQGALAGFYEQYF; CDR3 DNA: TGTGCCAGCAGTTCACAGGGGGCCTTAGCGGGATTTTACGAGCAGTACTTC
V gene: TRBV6-5; clone size: -; D gene: -; J gene: TRBJ1-2; CDR3 protein: CASRQTGANYGYTF; CDR3 DNA: TGTGCCAGCAGGCAAACAGGAGCTAACTATGGCTACACCTTC
V gene: TRBV5-1; clone size: once; D gene: -; J gene: TRBJ2-1; CDR3 protein: CASSFGTAINEQFF; CDR3 DNA: TGCGCCAGCAGCTTCGGGACGGCAATCAATGAGCAGTTCTTC
V gene: TRBV6-2/TRBV6-3; clone size: -; D gene: -; J gene: TRBJ2-1; CDR3 protein: CASSIFQGQLQFF; CDR3 DNA: TGTGCCAGCAGTATTTTTCAAGGACAGTTACAGTTCTTC